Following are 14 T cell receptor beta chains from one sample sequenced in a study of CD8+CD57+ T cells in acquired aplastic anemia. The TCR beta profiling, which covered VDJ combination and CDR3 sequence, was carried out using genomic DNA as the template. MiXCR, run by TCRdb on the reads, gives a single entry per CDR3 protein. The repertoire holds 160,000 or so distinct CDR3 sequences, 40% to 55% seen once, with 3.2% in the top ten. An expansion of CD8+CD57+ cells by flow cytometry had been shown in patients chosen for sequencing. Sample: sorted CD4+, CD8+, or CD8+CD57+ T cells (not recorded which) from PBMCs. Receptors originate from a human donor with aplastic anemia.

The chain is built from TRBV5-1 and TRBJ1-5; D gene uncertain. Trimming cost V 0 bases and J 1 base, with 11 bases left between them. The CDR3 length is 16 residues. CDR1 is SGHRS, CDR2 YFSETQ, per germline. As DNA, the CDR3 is TGCGCCAGCAGCTTGGACGCCCTCGGAAGCAATCAGCCCCAGCATTTT. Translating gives CASSLDALGSNQPQHF.

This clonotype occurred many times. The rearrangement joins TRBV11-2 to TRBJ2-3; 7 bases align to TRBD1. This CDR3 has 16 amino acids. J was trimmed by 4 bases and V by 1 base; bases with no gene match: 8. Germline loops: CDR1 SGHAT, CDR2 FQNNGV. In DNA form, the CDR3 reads TGTGCCAGCAGCTTAGTCCTTACAGGGGCTCCAGATACGCAGTATTTT. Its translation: CASSLVLTGAPDTQYF.

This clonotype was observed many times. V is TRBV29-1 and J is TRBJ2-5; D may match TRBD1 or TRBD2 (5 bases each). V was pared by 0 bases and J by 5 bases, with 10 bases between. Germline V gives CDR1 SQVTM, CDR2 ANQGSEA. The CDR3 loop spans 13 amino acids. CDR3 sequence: CSVEDQWGETQYF. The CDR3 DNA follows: TGCAGCGTTGAAGATCAGTGGGGGGAGACCCAGTACTTC. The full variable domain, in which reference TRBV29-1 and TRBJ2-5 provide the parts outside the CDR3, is SAVISQKPSRDICQRGTSLTIQCQVDSQVTMMFWYRQQPGQSLTLIATANQGSEATYESGFVIDKFPISRPNLTFSTLTVSNMSPEDSSIYLCSVEDQWGETQYFGPGTRLLVL.

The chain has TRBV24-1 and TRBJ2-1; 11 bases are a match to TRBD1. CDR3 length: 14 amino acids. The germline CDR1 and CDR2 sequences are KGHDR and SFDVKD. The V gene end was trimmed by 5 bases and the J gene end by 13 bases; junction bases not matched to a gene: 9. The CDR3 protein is CATSVSDRGPLQFF. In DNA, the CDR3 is TGTGCCACCAGTGTATCGGACAGGGGGCCCCTTCAGTTCTTC.

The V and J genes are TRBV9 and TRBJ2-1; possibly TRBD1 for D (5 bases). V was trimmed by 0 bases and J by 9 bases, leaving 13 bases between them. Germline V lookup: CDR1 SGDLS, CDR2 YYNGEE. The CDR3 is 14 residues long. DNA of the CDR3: TGTGCCAGCAGCGTAGGGCCACAGGTCAGTGAGCAGTTCTTC. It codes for CASSVGPQVSEQFF.

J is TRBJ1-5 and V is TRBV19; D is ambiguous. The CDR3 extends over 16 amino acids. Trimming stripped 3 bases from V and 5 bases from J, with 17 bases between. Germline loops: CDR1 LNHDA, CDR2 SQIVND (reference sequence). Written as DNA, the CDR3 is TGTGCCAGTAGTATGCGGACGGGGAGGGATCATCAGCCCCAGCATTTT. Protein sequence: CASSMRTGRDHQPQHF.

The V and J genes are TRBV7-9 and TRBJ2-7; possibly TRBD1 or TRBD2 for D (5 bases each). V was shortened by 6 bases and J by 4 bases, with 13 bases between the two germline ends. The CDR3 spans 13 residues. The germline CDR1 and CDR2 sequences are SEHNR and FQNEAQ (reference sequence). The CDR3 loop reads CASSRDGTYEQYF. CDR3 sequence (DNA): TGTGCCAGCAGTCGGGACGGCACTTACGAGCAGTACTTC.

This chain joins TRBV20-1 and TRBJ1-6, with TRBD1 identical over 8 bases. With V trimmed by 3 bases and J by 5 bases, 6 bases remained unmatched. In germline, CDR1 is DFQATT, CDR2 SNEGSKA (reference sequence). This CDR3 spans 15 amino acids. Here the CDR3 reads CSARPTGGNNSPLHF. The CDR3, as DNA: TGCAGTGCTAGGCCAACAGGGGGTAATAATTCACCCCTCCACTTT.

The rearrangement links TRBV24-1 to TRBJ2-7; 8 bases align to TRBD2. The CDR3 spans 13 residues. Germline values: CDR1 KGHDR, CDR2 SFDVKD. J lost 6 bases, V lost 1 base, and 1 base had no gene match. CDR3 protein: CATSDFAGGEQYF. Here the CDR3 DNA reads TGTGCCACCAGTGATTTCGCGGGAGGCGAGCAGTACTTC.

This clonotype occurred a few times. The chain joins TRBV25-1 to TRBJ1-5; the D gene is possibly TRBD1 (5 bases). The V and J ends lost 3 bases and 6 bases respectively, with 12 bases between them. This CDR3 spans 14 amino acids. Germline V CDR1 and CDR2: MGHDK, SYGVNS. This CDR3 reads CASSDAGWVQPQHF. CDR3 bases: TGTGCCAGCAGTGATGCAGGGTGGGTTCAGCCCCAGCATTTT.

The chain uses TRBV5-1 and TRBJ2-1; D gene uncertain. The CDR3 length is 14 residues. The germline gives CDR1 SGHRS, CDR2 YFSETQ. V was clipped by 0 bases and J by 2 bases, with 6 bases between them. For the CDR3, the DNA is TGCGCCAGCAGCTTGGTAGGTACCTACAATGAGCAGTTCTTC. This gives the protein CASSLVGTYNEQFF.

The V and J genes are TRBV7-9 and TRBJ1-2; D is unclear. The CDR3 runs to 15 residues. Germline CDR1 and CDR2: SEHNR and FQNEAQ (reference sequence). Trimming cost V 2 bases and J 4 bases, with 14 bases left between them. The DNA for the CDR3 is TGTGCCAGCAGCTTATCAGGCAAGGCTAGCTATGGCTACACCTTC. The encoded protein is CASSLSGKASYGYTF.

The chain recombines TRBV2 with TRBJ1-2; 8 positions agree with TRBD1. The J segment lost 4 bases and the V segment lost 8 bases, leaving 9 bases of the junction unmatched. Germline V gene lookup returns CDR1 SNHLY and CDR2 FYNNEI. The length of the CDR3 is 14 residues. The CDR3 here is CASSSQGGSYGYTF. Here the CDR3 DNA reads TGTGCCAGCTCTTCACAGGGGGGCAGCTATGGCTACACCTTC.

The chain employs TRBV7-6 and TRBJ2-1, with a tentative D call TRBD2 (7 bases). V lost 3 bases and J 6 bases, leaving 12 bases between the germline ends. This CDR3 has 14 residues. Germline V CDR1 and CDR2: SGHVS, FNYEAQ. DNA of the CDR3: TGTGCCAGCAGCTTTGGGGGGGGGCTCAATGAGCAGTTCTTC. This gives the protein CASSFGGGLNEQFF.